The following is a T cell receptor beta chain sequence with its context. Per the original methods: The authors estimated nucleated cell counts from reference gene primer amplification. Using immunoSEQ multiplex PCR, the repertoire was profiled, and TCRdb retains in-frame clones only, with some absent. The DNA gave D and trimming, while V, J and clone size come from that table. The sample lists fewer than 300,000 clones, around 85% seen once, with 0.85% to 1% in the top ten. The data originate from a study of blood T cell repertoires in COVID-19. In the study overall: Samples taken during acute and convalescent COVID-19 were collected in the United States, Italy and Spain. The analysed material was cDNA or gDNA that came from T cells, B-cell-depleted T cells, or PBMCs.

Germline CDR1 LNHDA, CDR2 SQIVND (reference sequence). The CDR3 is made up of 13 amino acids. The germline V and J ends were trimmed by 6 bases and 0 bases, with 6 bases remaining between them. Recruited during active infection, patients (from Seattle) were subsequently followed longitudinally. This chain connects TRBV19 to TRBJ1-5; D is undetermined. This TCR derives from a human donor with COVID-19, enrolled during active disease. The donor label of this sample is uncertain. Sample: peripheral blood. CDR3 residues: CASSPYSNQPQHF. The CDR3 DNA reads as TGTGCCAGTAGCCCGTATAGCAATCAGCCCCAGCATTTT.